This is a list of T cell receptor beta chains from one sample in a study of control samples from healthy donors and cancer patients. Profiling relied on immunoSEQ multiplex PCR, and the TCRdb table lists in-frame clones only, not all of them. The table includes 80,000 to 100,000 clones, just under 95% detected once. What was sequenced was blood. The receptors were sampled from a human donor in good health. The donor label of this sample is uncertain. CDR3s include the opening cysteine and the closing phenylalanine or tryptophan. D genes are given only for firm matches. Clone size is stated in some rows and not others, as once, few, many or a class when expanded.

j_call: TRBJ2-1; clone_size: NA; d_call: TRBD1; v_call: TRBV11-3; cdr3_aa: CASSASRTGNEQFF; cdr3_nt: TGTGCCAGCAGCGCATCAAGGACAGGAAATGAGCAGTTCTTC
j_call: TRBJ2-3; clone_size: NA; d_call: NA; v_call: TRBV5-1; cdr3_aa: CASSLDGGRTDTQYF; cdr3_nt: TGCGCCAGCAGCCTGGATGGGGGACGCACAGATACGCAGTATTTT
j_call: TRBJ1-1; clone_size: NA; d_call: NA; v_call: TRBV4-3; cdr3_aa: CASSQELLTAMNTEAFF; cdr3_nt: TGCGCCAGCAGCCAAGAACTGCTTACGGCCATGAACACTGAAGCTTTCTTT
j_call: TRBJ1-2; clone_size: NA; d_call: NA; v_call: TRBV4-3; cdr3_aa: CASSQDRGSQGYTF; cdr3_nt: TGCGCCAGCAGCCAAGATAGAGGGTCTCAGGGCTACACCTTC
j_call: TRBJ1-2; clone_size: few; d_call: NA; v_call: TRBV3-1/TRBV3-2; cdr3_aa: CASSHGVFNYGYTF; cdr3_nt: TGTGCCAGCAGCCACGGGGTCTTTAACTATGGCTACACCTTC
j_call: TRBJ2-4; clone_size: NA; d_call: TRBD1; v_call: TRBV28; cdr3_aa: CASSSGQGGNIQYF; cdr3_nt: TGTGCCAGCAGTTCTGGACAGGGTGGGAACATTCAGTACTTC
j_call: TRBJ1-6; clone_size: NA; d_call: TRBD1; v_call: TRBV28; cdr3_aa: CASSYGQGSSPLHF; cdr3_nt: TGTGCCAGCAGTTACGGACAGGGGAGTTCACCCCTCCACTTT
j_call: TRBJ1-5; clone_size: NA; d_call: NA; v_call: TRBV24-1; cdr3_aa: CATSDLNSNQPQHF; cdr3_nt: TGTGCCACCAGTGATTTGAATAGCAATCAGCCCCAGCATTTT
j_call: TRBJ1-4; clone_size: NA; d_call: NA; v_call: TRBV27; cdr3_aa: CASSSSTGYNEKLFF; cdr3_nt: TGTGCCAGCAGTTCATCGACAGGTTATAATGAAAAACTGTTTTTT
j_call: TRBJ2-5; clone_size: NA; d_call: NA; v_call: TRBV15; cdr3_aa: CATSSRDSAGETQYF; cdr3_nt: TGTGCCACCAGCAGCAGGGACTCGGCGGGAGAGACCCAGTACTTC
j_call: TRBJ2-5; clone_size: once; d_call: TRBD1; v_call: TRBV24-1; cdr3_aa: CATSEGTEETQYF; cdr3_nt: TGTGCCACCAGTGAGGGGACAGAAGAGACCCAGTACTTC
j_call: TRBJ1-1; clone_size: NA; d_call: NA; v_call: TRBV6-5; cdr3_aa: CASSYDTEAFF; cdr3_nt: TGTGCCAGCAGTTACGACACTGAAGCTTTCTTT
j_call: TRBJ2-3; clone_size: NA; d_call: TRBD2; v_call: TRBV3-1/TRBV3-2; cdr3_aa: CASSQVSGGRTDTQYF; cdr3_nt: TGTGCCAGCAGCCAAGTTAGCGGGGGGCGCACAGATACGCAGTATTTT
j_call: TRBJ2-3; clone_size: NA; d_call: TRBD2; v_call: TRBV7-3; cdr3_aa: CASSSTSGGTDTQYF; cdr3_nt: TGTGCCAGCAGCTCAACTAGCGGGGGTACAGATACGCAGTATTTT
j_call: TRBJ2-1; clone_size: NA; d_call: NA; v_call: TRBV5-4; cdr3_aa: CASSLFTRSYNEQFF; cdr3_nt: TGTGCCAGCAGCTTATTTACACGCTCCTACAATGAGCAGTTCTTC
j_call: TRBJ1-1; clone_size: NA; d_call: NA; v_call: TRBV13; cdr3_aa: CASSLGLTRSINTEAFF; cdr3_nt: TGTGCCAGCAGCTTAGGCCTAACACGGTCGATAAACACTGAAGCTTTCTTT
j_call: TRBJ1-5; clone_size: NA; d_call: NA; v_call: TRBV5-8; cdr3_aa: CASSLGGKQPQHF; cdr3_nt: TGTGCCAGCAGCTTGGGTGGAAAGCAGCCCCAGCATTTT
j_call: TRBJ2-7; clone_size: NA; d_call: NA; v_call: TRBV2; cdr3_aa: CASRSYYEQYF; cdr3_nt: TGTGCCAGCAGGTCATACTACGAGCAGTACTTC
j_call: TRBJ1-4; clone_size: NA; d_call: NA; v_call: TRBV28; cdr3_aa: CASSLFSRGREKLFF; cdr3_nt: TGTGCCAGCAGTTTATTCTCAAGGGGACGTGAAAAACTGTTTTTT
j_call: TRBJ1-1; clone_size: NA; d_call: NA; v_call: TRBV6-5; cdr3_aa: CASRSQGSNTEAFF; cdr3_nt: TGTGCCAGCCGGAGCCAAGGGTCGAACACTGAAGCTTTCTTT
j_call: TRBJ1-2; clone_size: NA; d_call: NA; v_call: TRBV18; cdr3_aa: CASADRHYGYTF; cdr3_nt: TGTGCCAGCGCTGACAGACACTATGGCTACACCTTC
j_call: TRBJ2-5; clone_size: NA; d_call: TRBD2; v_call: TRBV28; cdr3_aa: CASREGLAGSYQETQYF; cdr3_nt: TGTGCCAGCAGAGAGGGACTAGCGGGGTCGTACCAAGAGACCCAGTACTTC
j_call: TRBJ1-5; clone_size: NA; d_call: TRBD1; v_call: TRBV7-8; cdr3_aa: CASSLGQGVGQPQHF; cdr3_nt: TGTGCCAGCAGCTTAGGTCAGGGGGTGGGGCAGCCCCAGCATTTT